These 13 T cell receptor beta chains share one sample of origin, sequenced in a study of blood T cells in healthy people across ages. Sample-barcoded 5' priming and a J-beta primer mix drove a second PCR of about 7 to 12 cycles. In TCRdb, the 5' RACE reads were re-called with MiXCR into one record per CDR3 protein. The data contain hundreds of thousands of distinct CDR3 sequences, approximately 21% of them seen just once; the ten biggest clones take up roughly 3.6%. The specimen was blood. The receptors come from a man in his sixties or seventies in good health.

The chain uses TRBV9 and TRBJ2-1, with D hard to call. Germline V gene lookup returns CDR1 SGDLS and CDR2 YYNGEE. Trimming cost V 0 bases and J 12 bases, with 16 bases left between them. The CDR3 is 14 amino acids. This CDR3 reads CASSVDVGLTVQFF. The CDR3 DNA sequence: TGTGCCAGCAGCGTAGATGTAGGGTTAACTGTGCAGTTCTTC.

This chain links TRBV2 with TRBJ1-2; 9 bases fit TRBD1. CDR3 length equals 15 residues. Germline loops: CDR1 SNHLY, CDR2 FYNNEI. The V segment lost 4 bases and the J segment 4 bases; nucleotides outside the gene matches: 7. CDR3 sequence: CASSGEGQGLYGYTF. The CDR3 DNA reads TGTGCCAGCAGTGGGGAGGGACAGGGACTCTATGGCTACACCTTC.

This clonotype came up a few times. The rearrangement links TRBV6-5 to TRBJ2-5; D uncertain. The ends were cut back, 0 bases at V and 5 bases at J, with 10 bases in the middle. The CDR3 is 14 amino acids. CDR1 is MNHEY and CDR2 is SVGAGI in the germline V gene. CDR3 sequence (DNA): TGTGCCAGCAGTTACTCACTTCATTCGGAGACCCAGTACTTC. Its protein product is CASSYSLHSETQYF.

This clonotype has only a few counts. J is TRBJ2-1 and V is TRBV7-9, with D unresolved. With 1 base removed from V and 5 bases from J, the gap between germline ends came to 12 bases. Germline V gene sequence: CDR1 SEHNR, CDR2 FQNEAQ (reference sequence). This CDR3 is built from 15 residues. The CDR3 bases are TGTGCCAGCAGCTTAGTACAGCCCATACACAATGAGCAGTTCTTC. Protein: CASSLVQPIHNEQFF.

The chain uses TRBV28 and TRBJ2-5; 8 positions agree with TRBD2. The J call is doubtful: the DNA matches TRBJ2-7 better. The CDR3 covers 16 residues. The V gene's germline CDR1 is MDHEN and CDR2 SYDVKM. CDR3 sequence: CASSSMGTSSPYEQYF. As DNA, the CDR3 is TGTGCCAGCAGTTCCATGGGGACTAGTTCCCCGTACGAGCAGTACTTC.

V gene TRBV25-1 combines with J gene TRBJ2-7; D is possibly TRBD2 (6 bases). Germline V gene sequence: CDR1 MGHDK, CDR2 SYGVNS. Trimming pared 2 bases from V and 2 bases from J, leaving 16 bases between. There are 16 residues in the CDR3. The CDR3 DNA reads as TGTGCCAGCAGTGAACTGGCGGGAAGTGGGGCCTACGAGCAGTACTTC. Translated: CASSELAGSGAYEQYF.

This clonotype was counted many times. This chain connects TRBV2 to TRBJ2-1, with D unresolved. Germline V CDR1 and CDR2: SNHLY, FYNNEI. The CDR3 covers 14 residues. V lost 7 bases and J lost 7, with 17 bases in between. The DNA of the CDR3 is TGTGCCAGCATGGCTGGCACGACTGGAAATGAGCAGTTCTTC. Translated: CASMAGTTGNEQFF.

The V gene is TRBV14, the J gene TRBJ2-1; D gene uncertain. The CDR3 totals 13 residues. Germline-derived CDR1 and CDR2 are SGHDN and FVKESK. The CDR3 loop reads CGSSQVSYNEQFF. The CDR3 nucleotides read TGTGGTAGCAGCCAAGTTTCCTACAATGAGCAGTTCTTC.

This clonotype appeared many times. The chain has TRBV24-1 and TRBJ2-1; 8 bases align to TRBD1. V shed 4 bases, J shed 3 bases, and the junction held 10 bases outside the gene matches. The CDR3 totals 17 residues. The germline CDR1 and CDR2 sequences are KGHDR and SFDVKD. The CDR3 loop is CATSDQSGTGDYNEQFF. CDR3 DNA: TGTGCCACCAGTGACCAATCCGGGACAGGAGACTACAATGAGCAGTTCTTC.

This chain links TRBV7-3 with TRBJ2-7, with D possibly called TRBD1 or TRBD2 (5 bases each). CDR1 is SGHTA, CDR2 FQGTGA, per germline. Trimming took 5 bases from V and 0 from J, leaving 14 bases between them. This CDR3 comprises 15 residues. CDR3 sequence reads: CASSPGGGDSYEQYF. The CDR3 DNA reads TGTGCCAGCAGCCCTGGTGGGGGTGACTCCTACGAGCAGTACTTC. Together with reference TRBV7-3 and TRBJ2-7, the CDR3 gives the full variable domain: GAGVSQTPSNKVTEKGKYVELRCDPISGHTALYWYRQSLGQGPEFLIYFQGTGAADDSGLPNDRFFAVRPEGSVSTLKIQRTERGDSAVYLCASSPGGGDSYEQYFGPGTRLTVT.

The V call is TRBV20-1, the J call TRBJ2-1; D is possibly TRBD2 (5 bases). CDR1 and CDR2 (germline): DFQATT, SNEGSKA (reference sequence). The CDR3 covers 17 residues. With 1 base removed from V and 1 base from J, the gap between germline ends came to 17 bases. CDR3 in amino acids: CSARVAGPKRSYNEQFF. The CDR3 nucleotides are TGCAGTGCTAGAGTGGCGGGTCCTAAGAGGTCCTACAATGAGCAGTTCTTC.

The rearrangement joins TRBV29-1 to TRBJ2-1; D remains ambiguous. Per the germline V gene, CDR1 is SQVTM and CDR2 is ANQGSEA. The CDR3 runs 13 residues. V lost 0 bases, J lost 4 bases, and 7 bases lay in between. This CDR3 is CSVEDHQYNEQFF. The CDR3 DNA is TGCAGCGTTGAAGATCACCAATACAATGAGCAGTTCTTC.

This clonotype appeared a few times. This chain connects TRBV7-9 to TRBJ2-3, with TRBD1 matching over 12 bases. CDR1 is SEHNR and CDR2 is FQNEAQ in the germline V gene (reference sequence). CDR3 length: 16 amino acids. Trimming removed 4 bases from V and 3 bases from J; junction bases left unmatched: 5. The DNA of the CDR3 is TGTGCCAGCAGCTCAGAGGGACAGGGGGCTACAGATACGCAGTATTTT. This translates into CASSSEGQGATDTQYF.